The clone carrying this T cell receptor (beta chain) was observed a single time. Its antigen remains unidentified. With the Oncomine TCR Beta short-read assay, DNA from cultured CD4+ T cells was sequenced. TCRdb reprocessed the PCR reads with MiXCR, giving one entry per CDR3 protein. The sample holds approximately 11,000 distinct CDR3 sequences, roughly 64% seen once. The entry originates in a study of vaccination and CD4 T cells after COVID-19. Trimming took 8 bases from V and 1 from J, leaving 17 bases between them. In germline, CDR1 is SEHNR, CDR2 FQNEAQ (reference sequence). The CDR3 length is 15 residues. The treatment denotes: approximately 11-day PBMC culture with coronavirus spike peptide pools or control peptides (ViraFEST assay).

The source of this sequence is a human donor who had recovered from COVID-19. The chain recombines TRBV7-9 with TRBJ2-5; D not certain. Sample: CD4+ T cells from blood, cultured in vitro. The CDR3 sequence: CASPYKASSQETQYF. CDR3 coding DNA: TGTGCCAGCCCCTATAAGGCGAGCAGCCAAGAGACCCAGTACTTC.